This T cell receptor (beta chain) derives from a study of blood T cells in healthy people across ages. Study-wide results and limits: Age showed a roughly linear inverse relationship with TCR beta diversity per million T cells. It was the long-lived donors that had more naive CD4+ cells and higher diversity than aged donors. CMV infection status of these donors was not known.

For the second PCR, which ran for roughly 6 to 11 cycles, a sample-barcoded 5' primer and a J-beta primer mix were used. A single record per CDR3 protein comes from TCRdb applying MiXCR to the 5' RACE reads. The sample includes around 670,000 distinct CDR3 sequences, 25% to 30% of them seen just once. In this sample, this clonotype turned up many times. Its antigen is still unknown. The CDR3 loop spans 17 amino acids. The V end lost 5 bases, the J end lost 0 bases, and 17 bases lay between the germline ends. The sequenced material came from blood. The receptor's source is an elderly woman in good health. The V gene is TRBV12-3 or TRBV12-4, the J gene TRBJ1-5; a possible D gene is TRBD1 (5 bases). The DNA of the CDR3 is TGTGCCAGCAGTCTGAAAGGGGCGGGATATAGCAATCAGCCCCAGCATTTT. Translating it yields CASSLKGAGYSNQPQHF.